The 24 T cell receptor beta chains in this list originate from one sample, sequenced in a study of CD8 T cells in ankylosing spondylitis. TCRdb re-derived calls from the 5' RACE reads in MiXCR, one entry per CDR3 protein. The sample has around 250,000 distinct CDR3 sequences; 18% are singletons. Input material: blood, either unsorted or a sorted T cell fraction (not recorded which). These receptors were collected from a male donor with ankylosing spondylitis or in good health (not recorded which).

The chain links TRBV6-5 to TRBJ2-1; the match to TRBD2 covers 7 bases. The CDR3 loop spans 15 amino acids. Germline CDR1 is MNHEY and CDR2 is SVGAGI. V was clipped by 0 bases and J by 10 bases; unmatched bases: 9. The CDR3 bases are TGTGCCAGCAGTTACTCGCTCCGGGAGGTACGGGAGCAGTTCTTC. Translated: CASSYSLREVREQFF.

This clonotype was seen repeatedly, ten times or more. The genes are TRBV15 and TRBJ1-5; perhaps TRBD1 as D (6 bases). V was trimmed by 9 bases and J by 0 bases, leaving 15 bases between them. Germline V gene lookup returns CDR1 LNHNV and CDR2 YYDKDF (reference sequence). This CDR3 is 15 amino acids long. CDR3 protein: CATRQQGDSNQPQHF. The CDR3 DNA follows: TGTGCCACTCGACAACAGGGAGATAGCAATCAGCCCCAGCATTTT.

This clonotype was detected ten times or more. The chain has TRBV20-1 and TRBJ2-3; D is unclear. The germline gives CDR1 DFQATT, CDR2 SNEGSKA (reference sequence). V lost 0 bases to trimming and J lost 5 bases, with 9 bases between them. This CDR3 comprises 13 residues. CDR3 loop: CSARDLSEDTQYF. The CDR3 DNA follows: TGCAGTGCTAGAGATTTGTCCGAAGATACGCAGTATTTT.

This clonotype was detected a few times. J is TRBJ2-3 and V is TRBV6-2 or TRBV6-3, with 7 bases matching TRBD1. This CDR3 is built from 14 residues. J was trimmed by 1 base and V by 5 bases; bases with no gene match: 3. Germline values: CDR1 MNHEY, CDR2 SVGEGT. For the CDR3, the DNA is TGTGCCAGCAGTACCGACAGGGGCACAGATACGCAGTATTTT. Its translation: CASSTDRGTDTQYF.

V gene TRBV20-1 combines with J gene TRBJ2-1; D might be TRBD1 (5 bases). Trimming left V 2 bases short and J 8 bases short, with 13 bases between. CDR1 and CDR2 (germline): DFQATT, SNEGSKA (reference sequence). The CDR3 totals 13 residues. The CDR3, as DNA: TGCAGTGCTAGACCCAGGGCTGGCGATGAGCAGTTCTTC. This sequence encodes CSARPRAGDEQFF.

J is TRBJ2-2 and V is TRBV12-3 or TRBV12-4; TRBD2 is a possible D gene (5 bases). Trimming shortened V by 10 bases and J by 9 bases, and 15 bases separated the two germline ends. The CDR3 contains 12 residues. DNA for the CDR3: TGTGCCATCCAAAGGCCCGGGAGGGAGCTGTTTTTT. This sequence encodes CAIQRPGRELFF.

This clonotype was detected a few times. The chain uses TRBV29-1 and TRBJ2-7, with 7 bases matching TRBD2. The CDR3 is made up of 13 amino acids. Trimming removed 7 bases from V and 4 bases from J; junction bases left unmatched: 10. Germline values: CDR1 SQVTM, CDR2 ANQGSEA. The CDR3 loop is CSAASGGGYEQYF. In nucleotides, the CDR3 is TGCAGCGCTGCTAGCGGTGGGGGGTACGAGCAGTACTTC.

The rearrangement uses TRBV2 and TRBJ2-1; 12 positions agree with TRBD2. CDR1 SNHLY and CDR2 FYNNEI come from the germline V gene. V was pared by 2 bases and J by 5 bases, with 1 base of the junction left unmatched. This CDR3 spans 15 amino acids. CDR3 nucleotide sequence: TGTGCCAGCAGTGAACGACTAGCGGGAGACAATGAGCAGTTCTTC. Translation gives CASSERLAGDNEQFF.

V usage is TRBV5-1 and J usage is TRBJ2-1; 14 bases agree with TRBD2. This CDR3 comprises 15 residues. Germline lookup yields CDR1 SGHRS and CDR2 YFSETQ. J lost 7 bases, V lost 4 bases, and 4 bases had no gene match. CDR3 in amino acids: CASSTGLAGENEQFF. In DNA, the CDR3 is TGCGCCAGCAGCACGGGACTAGCGGGAGAAAATGAGCAGTTCTTC.

This clonotype was counted a single time. The chain employs TRBV5-4 and TRBJ2-2; D remains ambiguous. Germline V gene sequence: CDR1 SGHNT, CDR2 YYREEE (reference sequence). The CDR3 totals 15 residues. Trimming removed 0 bases from V and 7 bases from J, with 13 bases in between. The CDR3 sequence: CASSLAPGRVGELFF. CDR3 coding DNA: TGTGCCAGCAGCTTGGCCCCGGGCCGTGTCGGGGAGCTGTTTTTT.

This clonotype was seen repeatedly, ten times or more. The chain uses TRBV20-1 and TRBJ2-1; D is unclear. The CDR3 runs 13 residues. The germline gives CDR1 DFQATT, CDR2 SNEGSKA (reference sequence). The V and J ends lost 8 bases and 8 bases respectively, with 19 bases between them. CDR3 sequence: CSLQRLSPDEQFF. CDR3 in DNA: TGCAGTCTTCAAAGATTGAGCCCGGATGAGCAGTTCTTC.

The rearrangement uses TRBV27 and TRBJ2-7; D tentatively fits TRBD1 or TRBD2 (5 bases each). V lost 0 bases, J lost 6 bases, and 12 bases lay in between. The CDR3 is made up of 14 amino acids. Looked up from germline, CDR1 is MNHEY and CDR2 is SMNVEV (reference sequence). The CDR3 nucleotides read TGTGCCAGCAGTTTATCGTGGGGACCCCTCGAGCAGTACTTC. It encodes CASSLSWGPLEQYF.

The chain links TRBV3-1 to TRBJ1-6; D gene ambiguous. The CDR3 consists of 15 residues. V dropped 0 bases and J dropped 10 bases, with 13 bases sitting between them. From germline, CDR1 is LGHDT and CDR2 YNNKEL (reference sequence). The CDR3 DNA is TGTGCCAGCAGCCAAGAAAGCTGGGGATGGTCACCCCTCCACTTT. Translating it yields CASSQESWGWSPLHF.

This chain links TRBV19 with TRBJ2-7, with 8 bases identical to TRBD2. Germline lookup yields CDR1 LNHDA and CDR2 SQIVND (reference sequence). The CDR3 length is 14 residues. With V trimmed by 5 bases and J by 2 bases, 5 bases remained unmatched. The CDR3 DNA is TGTGCCAGTAGTCAAGGGACTAGTCCCTACGAGCAGTACTTC. It is translated as CASSQGTSPYEQYF.

This clonotype was seen repeatedly, ten times or more. V is TRBV12-3 or TRBV12-4 and J is TRBJ2-1; D tentatively fits TRBD1 or TRBD2 (6 bases each). Trimming cost V 3 bases and J 5 bases, with 14 bases left between them. The CDR3 sequence is 15 residues long. The CDR3 spells CASSFVGGLNNEQFF. DNA for the CDR3: TGTGCCAGCAGTTTTGTGGGGGGCCTAAACAATGAGCAGTTCTTC.

This chain links TRBV12-3 or TRBV12-4 with TRBJ2-2; D is uncertain. This CDR3 comprises 14 residues. The V gene lost 3 bases and the J gene lost 6 bases, with 11 bases spanning the gap. The CDR3 protein is CASSFGLGPGELFF. The DNA for the CDR3 is TGTGCCAGCAGTTTCGGTTTGGGCCCCGGGGAGCTGTTTTTT.

This clonotype was detected only once. A read error may account for a junction end that differs from germline. This chain links TRBV20-1 with TRBJ2-1; 13 bases line up with TRBD2. The germline CDR1 and CDR2 sequences are DFQATT and SNEGSKA (reference sequence). CDR3 size: 12 residues. This CDR3 reads CSGRLAGGGQFF. The CDR3 DNA reads TGCAGTGGTAGACTAGCGGGAGGAGGGCAGTTCTTC.

In its sample, this clonotype was seen a few times. The V call is TRBV6-5, the J call TRBJ2-7; D gene uncertain. The CDR3 spans 12 residues. The germline gives CDR1 MNHEY, CDR2 SVGAGI. V dropped 7 bases and J dropped 3 bases, with 10 bases sitting between them. The CDR3 sequence is CASKGIGYEQYF. In DNA form, the CDR3 reads TGTGCCAGCAAAGGGATCGGCTACGAGCAGTACTTC.

About this clonotype itself: This may stem from a read error, because a much larger clone lies one nucleotide away. The J gene is TRBJ2-7, the V gene TRBV5-1; no firm D call. Germline V gene sequence: CDR1 SGHRS, CDR2 YFSETQ. The CDR3 contains 15 residues. Written as DNA, the CDR3 is TGCGCCAGCAGCTTGGAGGGCGGCAGTTCCTACGAGCAGCACTTC. This codes for CASSLEGGSSYEQHF.

This clonotype has a handful of counts. A junction boundary mismatches the germline segment, possibly from a read error. The chain uses TRBV11-2 and TRBJ2-3; perhaps TRBD2 as D (5 bases). CDR3 length equals 13 residues. From germline, CDR1 is SGHAT and CDR2 FQNNGV. CDR3 region: CASSFRPGTEPIF. CDR3 DNA: TGTGCCAGCAGCTTTAGGCCGGGAACAGAGCCCATTTTT.

This clonotype was seen a handful of times. The gene calls are TRBV28 and TRBJ2-7; D uncertain. The CDR3 covers 16 residues. The V gene's germline CDR1 is MDHEN and CDR2 SYDVKM. V was shortened by 5 bases and J by 0 bases, with 17 bases between the two germline ends. CDR3 coding DNA: TGTGCCAGCAGTCCCCCTGGCGGAGTTACCTCCTACGAGCAGTACTTC. Its translation is CASSPPGGVTSYEQYF.

This chain links TRBV7-9 with TRBJ2-5; D gene unclear. Trimming removed 7 bases at V and 2 bases at J, with 8 bases between. The V gene's germline CDR1 is SEHNR and CDR2 FQNEAQ (reference sequence). There are 12 residues in the CDR3. This CDR3 is CASIGPQETQYF. CDR3 sequence (DNA): TGTGCCAGCATAGGGCCTCAAGAGACCCAGTACTTC.

This clonotype has just a few counts. This chain links TRBV12-3 or TRBV12-4 with TRBJ2-7; D may correspond to TRBD1 or TRBD2 (6 bases each). The CDR3 consists of 15 residues. The V gene lost 3 bases and the J gene lost 5 bases, with 17 bases spanning the gap. This CDR3 reads CASSFSFGGRDEQYF. CDR3 DNA sequence: TGTGCCAGCAGTTTCTCGTTCGGGGGCCGGGACGAGCAGTACTTC.

This clonotype was seen ten or more times. J is TRBJ2-2 and V is TRBV6-6; D perhaps matches TRBD1 (5 bases). The CDR3 totals 11 residues. The germline gives CDR1 MNHNY, CDR2 SVGAGI (reference sequence). The V gene lost 8 bases and the J gene lost 4 bases, with 5 bases spanning the gap. The CDR3 DNA reads as TGTGCCAGCGGGGCCACCGGGGAGCTGTTTTTT. This gives the protein CASGATGELFF.